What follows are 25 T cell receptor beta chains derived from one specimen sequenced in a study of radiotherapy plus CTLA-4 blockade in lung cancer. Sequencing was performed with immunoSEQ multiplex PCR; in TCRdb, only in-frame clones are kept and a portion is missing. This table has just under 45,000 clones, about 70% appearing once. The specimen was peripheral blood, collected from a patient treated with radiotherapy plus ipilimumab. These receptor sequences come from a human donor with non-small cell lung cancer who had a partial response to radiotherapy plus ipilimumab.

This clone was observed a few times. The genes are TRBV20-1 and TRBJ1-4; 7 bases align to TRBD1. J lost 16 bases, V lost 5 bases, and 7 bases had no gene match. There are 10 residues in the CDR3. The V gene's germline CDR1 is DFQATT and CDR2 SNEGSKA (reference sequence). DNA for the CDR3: TGCAGTGCTTTTACAGGGGATTGGTTTTTT. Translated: CSAFTGDWFF.

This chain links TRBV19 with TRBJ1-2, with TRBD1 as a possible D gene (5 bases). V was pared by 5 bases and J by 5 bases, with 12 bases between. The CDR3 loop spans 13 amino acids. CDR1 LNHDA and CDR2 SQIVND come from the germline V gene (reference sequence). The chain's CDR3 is CASSGGVNYGYTF. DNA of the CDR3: TGTGCCAGTAGTGGAGGGGTTAATTATGGCTACACCTTC.

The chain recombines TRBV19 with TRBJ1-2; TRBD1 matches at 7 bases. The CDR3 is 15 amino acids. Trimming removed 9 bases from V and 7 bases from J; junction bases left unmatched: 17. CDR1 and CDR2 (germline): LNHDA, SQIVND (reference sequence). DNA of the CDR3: TGTGCCAGCCGTAAAACCGGGACAGCGAGCGCTGGCTACACCTTC. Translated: CASRKTGTASAGYTF.

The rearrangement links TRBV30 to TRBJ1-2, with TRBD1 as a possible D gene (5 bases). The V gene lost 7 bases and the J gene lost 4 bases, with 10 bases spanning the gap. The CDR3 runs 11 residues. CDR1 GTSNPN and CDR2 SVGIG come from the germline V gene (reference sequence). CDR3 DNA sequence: TGTGCCTCCGGACATACCTATGGCTACACCTTC. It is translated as CASGHTYGYTF. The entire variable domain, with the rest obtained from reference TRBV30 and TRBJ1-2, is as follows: SQTIHQWPATLVQPVGSPLSLECTVEGTSNPNLYWYRQAAGRGLQLLFYSVGIGQISSEVPQNLSASRPQDRQFILSSKKLLLSDSGFYLCASGHTYGYTFGSGTRLTVV.

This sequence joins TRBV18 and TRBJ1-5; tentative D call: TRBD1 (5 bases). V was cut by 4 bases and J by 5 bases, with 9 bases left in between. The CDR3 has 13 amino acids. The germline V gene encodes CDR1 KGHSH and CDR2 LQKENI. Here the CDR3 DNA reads TGTGCCAGCTCACTACAAGGGGATCAGCCCCAGCATTTT. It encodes CASSLQGDQPQHF.

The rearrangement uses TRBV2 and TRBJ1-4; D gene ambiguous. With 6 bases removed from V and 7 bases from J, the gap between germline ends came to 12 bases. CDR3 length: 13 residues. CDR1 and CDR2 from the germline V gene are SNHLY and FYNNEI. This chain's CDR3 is CASSLQNGEKLFF. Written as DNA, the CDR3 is TGTGCCAGCAGCTTACAGAACGGTGAAAAACTGTTTTTT.

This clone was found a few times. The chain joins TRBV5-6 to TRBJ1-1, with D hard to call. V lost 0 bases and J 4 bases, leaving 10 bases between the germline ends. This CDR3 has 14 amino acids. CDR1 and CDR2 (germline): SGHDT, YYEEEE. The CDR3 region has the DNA TGTGCCAGCAGCTTGGACAGCTCTTCCACTGAAGCTTTCTTT. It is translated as CASSLDSSSTEAFF.

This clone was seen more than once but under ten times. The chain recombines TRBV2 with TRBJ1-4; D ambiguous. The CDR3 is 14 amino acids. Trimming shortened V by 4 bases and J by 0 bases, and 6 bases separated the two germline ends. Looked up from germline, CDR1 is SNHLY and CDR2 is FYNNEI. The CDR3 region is CASSVQTTNEKLFF. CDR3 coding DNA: TGTGCCAGCAGTGTCCAGACAACTAATGAAAAACTGTTTTTT. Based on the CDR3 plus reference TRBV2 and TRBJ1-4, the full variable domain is EPEVTQTPSHQVTQMGQEVILRCVPISNHLYFYWYRQILGQKVEFLVSFYNNEISEKSEIFDDQFSVERPDGSNFTLKIRSTKLEDSAMYFCASSVQTTNEKLFFGSGTQLSVL.

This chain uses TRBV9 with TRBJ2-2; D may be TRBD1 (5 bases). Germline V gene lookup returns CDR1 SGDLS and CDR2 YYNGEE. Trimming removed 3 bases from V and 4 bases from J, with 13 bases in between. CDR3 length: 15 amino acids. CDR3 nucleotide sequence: TGTGCCAGCAGCGAACAGGTTATTAGCACCGGGGAGCTGTTTTTT. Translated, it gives CASSEQVISTGELFF.

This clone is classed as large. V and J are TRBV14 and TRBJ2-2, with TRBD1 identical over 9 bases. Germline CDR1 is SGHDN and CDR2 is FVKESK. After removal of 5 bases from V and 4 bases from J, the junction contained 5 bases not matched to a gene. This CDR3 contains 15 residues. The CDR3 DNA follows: TGTGCCAGCAGCACTACAGGGGGCGGCACCGGGGAGCTGTTTTTT. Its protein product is CASSTTGGGTGELFF.

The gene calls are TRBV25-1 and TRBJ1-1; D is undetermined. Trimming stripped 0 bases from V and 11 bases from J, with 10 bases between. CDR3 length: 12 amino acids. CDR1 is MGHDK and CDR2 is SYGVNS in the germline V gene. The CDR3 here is CASSEYYSGAFF. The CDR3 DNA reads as TGTGCCAGCAGTGAATATTATTCCGGGGCTTTCTTT.

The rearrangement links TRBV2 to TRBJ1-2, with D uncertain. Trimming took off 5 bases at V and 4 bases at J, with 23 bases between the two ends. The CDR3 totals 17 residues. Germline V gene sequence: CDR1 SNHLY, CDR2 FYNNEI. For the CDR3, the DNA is TGTGCCAGCAGTCTACCACCCACGAAGCCAAACCGCTATGGCTACACCTTC. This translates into CASSLPPTKPNRYGYTF. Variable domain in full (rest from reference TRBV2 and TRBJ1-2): EPEVTQTPSHQVTQMGQEVILRCVPISNHLYFYWYRQILGQKVEFLVSFYNNEISEKSEIFDDQFSVERPDGSNFTLKIRSTKLEDSAMYFCASSLPPTKPNRYGYTFGSGTRLTVV.

This chain's CDR3 is CASSLGGLAGNTIYF. DNA for the CDR3: TGTGCCAGCAGCTTGGGGGGCCTGGCTGGAAACACCATATATTTT. This chain connects TRBV5-5 to TRBJ1-3, with D perhaps matching TRBD1 (5 bases). Germline V gene sequence: CDR1 SGHKS, CDR2 YYEKEE (reference sequence). CDR3 length equals 15 residues. With 0 bases removed from V and 2 bases from J, the gap between germline ends came to 9 bases.

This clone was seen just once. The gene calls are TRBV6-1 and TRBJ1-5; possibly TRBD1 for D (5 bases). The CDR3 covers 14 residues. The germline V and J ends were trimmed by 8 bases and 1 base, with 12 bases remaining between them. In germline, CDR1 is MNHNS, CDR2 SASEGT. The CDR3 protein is CASRRTPSNQPQHF. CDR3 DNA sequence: TGTGCCAGCCGCAGGACACCCAGCAATCAGCCCCAGCATTTT.

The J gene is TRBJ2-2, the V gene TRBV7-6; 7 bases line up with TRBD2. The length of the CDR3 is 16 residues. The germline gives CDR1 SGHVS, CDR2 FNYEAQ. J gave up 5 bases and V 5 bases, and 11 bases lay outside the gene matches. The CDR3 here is CASSLGVPGGTGELFF. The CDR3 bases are TGTGCCAGCAGCCTCGGCGTGCCGGGGGGAACCGGGGAGCTGTTTTTT.

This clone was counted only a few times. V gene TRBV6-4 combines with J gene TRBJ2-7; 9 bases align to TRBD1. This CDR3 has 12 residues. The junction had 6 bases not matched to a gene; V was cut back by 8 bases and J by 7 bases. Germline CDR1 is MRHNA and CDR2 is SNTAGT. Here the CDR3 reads CASGTGWSEQYF. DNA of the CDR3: TGTGCCAGCGGGACAGGGTGGTCAGAGCAGTACTTC.

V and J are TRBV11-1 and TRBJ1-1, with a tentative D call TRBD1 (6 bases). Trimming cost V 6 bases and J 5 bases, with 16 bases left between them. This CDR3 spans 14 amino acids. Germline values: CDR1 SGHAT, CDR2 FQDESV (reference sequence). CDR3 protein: CASSLGLRGTEAFF. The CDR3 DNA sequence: TGTGCCAGCAGTCTCGGACTCAGGGGAACTGAAGCTTTCTTT.

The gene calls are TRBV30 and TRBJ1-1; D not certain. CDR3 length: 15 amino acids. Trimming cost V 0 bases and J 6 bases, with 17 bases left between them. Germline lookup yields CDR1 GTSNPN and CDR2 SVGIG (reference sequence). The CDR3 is CAWSVSSTGSAEAFF. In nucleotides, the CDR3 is TGTGCCTGGAGTGTATCCTCAACTGGGAGCGCTGAAGCTTTCTTT.

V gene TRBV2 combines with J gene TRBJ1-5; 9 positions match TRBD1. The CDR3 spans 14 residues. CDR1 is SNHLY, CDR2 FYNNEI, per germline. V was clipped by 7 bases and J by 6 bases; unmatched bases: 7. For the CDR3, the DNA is TGTGCCAGCACTGGGACAGGGTATGGTCAGCCCCAGCATTTT. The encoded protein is CASTGTGYGQPQHF.

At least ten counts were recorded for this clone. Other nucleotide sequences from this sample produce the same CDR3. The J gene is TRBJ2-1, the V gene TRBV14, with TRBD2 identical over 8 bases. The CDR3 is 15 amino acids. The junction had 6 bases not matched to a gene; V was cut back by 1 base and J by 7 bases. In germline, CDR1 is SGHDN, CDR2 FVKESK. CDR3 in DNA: TGTGCCAGCAGCCAAGTCGCGGGGGGTGGGAATGAGCAGTTCTTC. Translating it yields CASSQVAGGGNEQFF. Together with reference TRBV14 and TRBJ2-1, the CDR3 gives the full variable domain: EAGVTQFPSHSVIEKGQTVTLRCDPISGHDNLYWYRRVMGKEIKFLLHFVKESKQDESGMPNNRFLAERTGGTYSTLKVQPAELEDSGVYFCASSQVAGGGNEQFFGPGTRLTVL.

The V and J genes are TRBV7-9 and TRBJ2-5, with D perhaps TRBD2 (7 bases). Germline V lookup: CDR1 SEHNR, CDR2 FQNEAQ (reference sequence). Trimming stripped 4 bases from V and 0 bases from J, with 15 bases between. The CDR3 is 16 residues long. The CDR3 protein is CASSSREGVYQETQYF. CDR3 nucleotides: TGTGCCAGCAGCTCAAGGGAGGGGGTGTACCAAGAGACCCAGTACTTC. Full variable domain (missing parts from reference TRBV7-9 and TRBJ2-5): DTGVSQNPRHKITKRGQNVTFRCDPISEHNRLYWYRQTLGQGPEFLTYFQNEAQLEKSRLLSDRFSAERPKGSFSTLEIQRTEQGDSAMYLCASSSREGVYQETQYFGPGTRLLVL.

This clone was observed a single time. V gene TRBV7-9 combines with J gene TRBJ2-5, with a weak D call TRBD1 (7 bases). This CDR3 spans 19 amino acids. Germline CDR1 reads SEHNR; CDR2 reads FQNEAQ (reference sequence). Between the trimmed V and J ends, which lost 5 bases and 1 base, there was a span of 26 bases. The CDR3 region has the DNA TGTGCCAGCAGCCTCCGACAGGGAAGGGGAGGTTGGGGCCAAGAGACCCAGTACTTC. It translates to CASSLRQGRGGWGQETQYF.

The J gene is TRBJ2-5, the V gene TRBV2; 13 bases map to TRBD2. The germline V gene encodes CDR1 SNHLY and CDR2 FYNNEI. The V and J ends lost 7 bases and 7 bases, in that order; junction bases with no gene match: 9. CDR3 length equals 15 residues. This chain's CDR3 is CASKRTSGSPGTQYF. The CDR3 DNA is TGTGCCAGCAAACGGACTAGCGGGAGCCCGGGGACCCAGTACTTC.

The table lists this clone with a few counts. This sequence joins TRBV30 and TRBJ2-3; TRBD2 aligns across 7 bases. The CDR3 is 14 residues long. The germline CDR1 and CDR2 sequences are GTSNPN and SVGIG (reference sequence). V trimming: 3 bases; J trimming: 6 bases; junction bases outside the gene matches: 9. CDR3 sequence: CAWSKGLGSDTQYF. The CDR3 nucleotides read TGTGCCTGGAGCAAAGGACTAGGTAGTGATACGCAGTATTTT.

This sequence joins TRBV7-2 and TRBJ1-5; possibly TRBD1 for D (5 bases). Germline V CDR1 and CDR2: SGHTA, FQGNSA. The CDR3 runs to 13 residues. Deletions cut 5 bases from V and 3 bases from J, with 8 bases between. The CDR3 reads CASSRQYNQPQHF. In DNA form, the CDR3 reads TGTGCCAGCAGCCGACAGTACAATCAGCCCCAGCATTTT. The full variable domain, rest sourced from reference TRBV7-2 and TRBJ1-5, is GAGVSQSPSNKVTEKGKDVELRCDPISGHTALYWYRQSLGQGLEFLIYFQGNSAPDKSGLPSDRFSAERTGGSVSTLTIQRTQQEDSAVYLCASSRQYNQPQHFGDGTRLSIL.